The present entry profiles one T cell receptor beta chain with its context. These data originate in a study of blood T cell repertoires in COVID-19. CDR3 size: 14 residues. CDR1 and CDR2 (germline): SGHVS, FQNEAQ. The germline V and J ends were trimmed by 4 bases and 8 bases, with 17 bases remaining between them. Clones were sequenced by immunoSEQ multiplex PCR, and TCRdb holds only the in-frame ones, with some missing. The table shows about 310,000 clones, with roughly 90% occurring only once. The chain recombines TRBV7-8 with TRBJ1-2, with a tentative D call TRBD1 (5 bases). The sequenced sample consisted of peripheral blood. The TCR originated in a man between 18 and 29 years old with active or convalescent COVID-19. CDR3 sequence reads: CASSWGRDRDGYTF. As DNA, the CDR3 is TGTGCCAGCAGCTGGGGGAGGGATAGAGACGGCTACACCTTC.